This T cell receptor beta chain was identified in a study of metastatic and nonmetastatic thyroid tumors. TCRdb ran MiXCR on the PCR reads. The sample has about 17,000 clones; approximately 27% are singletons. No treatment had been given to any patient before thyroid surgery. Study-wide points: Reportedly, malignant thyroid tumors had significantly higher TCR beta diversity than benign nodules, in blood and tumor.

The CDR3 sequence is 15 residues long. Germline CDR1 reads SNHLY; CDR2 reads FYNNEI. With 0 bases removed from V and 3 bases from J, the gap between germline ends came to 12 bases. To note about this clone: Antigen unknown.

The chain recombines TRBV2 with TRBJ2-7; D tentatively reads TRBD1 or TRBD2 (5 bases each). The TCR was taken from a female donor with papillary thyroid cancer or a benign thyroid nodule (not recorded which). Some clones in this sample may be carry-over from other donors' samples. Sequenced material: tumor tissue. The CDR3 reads CASSEAPGPLYEQYF. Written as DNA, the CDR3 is TGTGCCAGCAGTGAAGCCCCGGGACCTCTCTACGAGCAGTACTTC.